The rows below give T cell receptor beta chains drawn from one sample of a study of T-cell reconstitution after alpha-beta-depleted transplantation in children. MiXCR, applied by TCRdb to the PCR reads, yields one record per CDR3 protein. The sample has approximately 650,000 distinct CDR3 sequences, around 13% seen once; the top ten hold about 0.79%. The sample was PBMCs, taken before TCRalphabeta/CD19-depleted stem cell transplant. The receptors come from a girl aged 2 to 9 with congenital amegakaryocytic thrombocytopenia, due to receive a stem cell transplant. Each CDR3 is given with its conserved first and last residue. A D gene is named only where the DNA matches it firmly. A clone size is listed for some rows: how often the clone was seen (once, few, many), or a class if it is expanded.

CDR3nt: TGTGCCAGCAGCCAAGATCGCGGAACTAGTCTCCGCACCCAGTACTTC
CDR3aa: CASSQDRGTSLRTQYF
abundance: many
v_gene: TRBV3-1
d_gene: -
j_gene: TRBJ2-5
len: 16

CDR3nt: TGTGCTAGCCTGGGCCCACCCTACAATGAGCAGTTCTTC
CDR3aa: CASLGPPYNEQFF
abundance: many
v_gene: TRBV12-5
d_gene: -
j_gene: TRBJ2-1
len: 13

CDR3nt: TGTGCCAGCAGTTCCCAGTTGAACACTGAAGCTTTCTTT
CDR3aa: CASSSQLNTEAFF
abundance: many
v_gene: TRBV27
d_gene: -
j_gene: TRBJ1-1
len: 13

CDR3nt: TGTGCCAGCAGCTTACTCCAAACAGATACGCAGTATTTT
CDR3aa: CASSLLQTDTQYF
abundance: many
v_gene: TRBV7-2
d_gene: -
j_gene: TRBJ2-3
len: 13

CDR3nt: TGTGCCACCAGGCGGGTGGGACAGCCTCTTCCCAATGAGCAGTTCTTC
CDR3aa: CATRRVGQPLPNEQFF
abundance: -
v_gene: TRBV15
d_gene: TRBD1
j_gene: TRBJ2-1
len: 16

CDR3nt: TGTGCCAGCAGAAGGGGGGGGGGCGGCGTGAACACTGAAGCTTTCTTT
CDR3aa: CASRRGGGGVNTEAFF
abundance: few
v_gene: TRBV11-2
d_gene: -
j_gene: TRBJ1-1
len: 16

CDR3nt: TGTGCCTTACGGGCGGGAGGGGGCAATGAGCAGTTCTTC
CDR3aa: CALRAGGGNEQFF
abundance: -
v_gene: TRBV5-4
d_gene: TRBD2
j_gene: TRBJ2-1
len: 13

CDR3nt: TGCAGTGCTAGAGTAGAGCGGCCTTTCTCCTACGAGCAGTACTTC
CDR3aa: CSARVERPFSYEQYF
abundance: few
v_gene: TRBV20-1
d_gene: -
j_gene: TRBJ2-7
len: 15

CDR3nt: TGCGCCAGCAGCTTGACACCCCAGGGAGGGGAGCAGTACTTC
CDR3aa: CASSLTPQGGEQYF
abundance: few
v_gene: TRBV5-1
d_gene: TRBD2
j_gene: TRBJ2-7
len: 14

CDR3nt: TGCAGTGCTAGAACGGAACAGCGGAGAGGTGGCGAGCAGTACTTC
CDR3aa: CSARTEQRRGGEQYF
abundance: -
v_gene: TRBV20-1
d_gene: -
j_gene: TRBJ2-7
len: 15

CDR3nt: TGCGCCAGCAGGCCTGGGACCCGGGGGACTGAAGCTTTCTTT
CDR3aa: CASRPGTRGTEAFF
abundance: -
v_gene: TRBV5-1
d_gene: -
j_gene: TRBJ1-1
len: 14

CDR3nt: TGTGCCAGCATCCCAGGGAAGAGGCTTTACGAGCAGTACTTC
CDR3aa: CASIPGKRLYEQYF
abundance: -
v_gene: TRBV12-3/TRBV12-4
d_gene: -
j_gene: TRBJ2-7
len: 14

CDR3nt: TGCGCCAGCACCCTGGACAGCCGGGAGCTGTTTTTT
CDR3aa: CASTLDSRELFF
abundance: few
v_gene: TRBV5-1
d_gene: -
j_gene: TRBJ2-2
len: 12

CDR3nt: TGTGCCACCAGCAGAGTAGAACTAGGCTCCTACGAGCAGTACTTC
CDR3aa: CATSRVELGSYEQYF
abundance: many
v_gene: TRBV15
d_gene: -
j_gene: TRBJ2-7
len: 15

CDR3nt: TGTGCCACCAGCAGTGGACTAGGGCGGGAGCAGTACTTC
CDR3aa: CATSSGLGREQYF
abundance: many
v_gene: TRBV15
d_gene: TRBD2
j_gene: TRBJ2-7
len: 13